The 5 T cell receptor beta chains reported below all come from one sample, sequenced in a study of identifying expanded T cells in peripheral blood. Method: immunoSEQ multiplex PCR; TCRdb's copy keeps in-frame clones and lacks some. The table includes some 78,000 clones, more than 75% detected once. Sequencing input: blood. These receptors were taken from a person aged 18 to 70 in good health.

The rearrangement links TRBV6-1 to TRBJ2-6; 8 bases match TRBD1. This CDR3 has 18 amino acids. Trimming at V came to 3 bases and at J to 3 bases, leaving 10 bases not matched to a gene. The germline V gene encodes CDR1 MNHNS and CDR2 SASEGT. The CDR3 region is CASSDIDRGPNGANVLTF. The CDR3 DNA sequence: TGTGCCAGCAGTGATATTGACAGGGGCCCCAATGGGGCCAACGTCCTGACTTTC.

CDR3 in DNA: TGTGCCATCAGCTCGAACGGTTACGAGCAGTACTTC. It codes for CAISSNGYEQYF. The rearrangement links TRBV10-3 to TRBJ2-7; D unclear. Germline V lookup: CDR1 ENHRY, CDR2 SYGVKD. The CDR3 has 12 residues. V lost 6 bases to trimming and J lost 4 bases, with 10 bases between them.

This clone was seen once. The gene calls are TRBV5-6 and TRBJ2-7, with a tentative D call TRBD1 (5 bases). V lost 0 bases and J lost 4, with 14 bases in between. The CDR3 extends over 15 amino acids. The germline V gene encodes CDR1 SGHDT and CDR2 YYEEEE. CDR3 amino acids: CASSLGLGHPYEQYF. CDR3 in DNA: TGTGCCAGCAGCTTGGGGTTAGGACACCCGTACGAGCAGTACTTC.

The chain has TRBV29-1 and TRBJ1-6; D is ambiguous. Looked up from germline, CDR1 is SQVTM and CDR2 is ANQGSEA. The germline V and J ends were trimmed by 5 bases and 0 bases, with 8 bases remaining between them. The CDR3 sequence is 14 residues long. CDR3 protein: CSVRESSYNSPLHF. CDR3 sequence (DNA): TGCAGCGTTAGAGAGAGCTCCTATAATTCACCCCTCCACTTT.

This sequence joins TRBV28 and TRBJ2-7; D might be TRBD1 (6 bases). V lost 7 bases and J 2 bases, leaving 18 bases between the germline ends. CDR1 and CDR2 from the germline V gene are MDHEN and SYDVKM. CDR3 length equals 15 residues. CDR3 in DNA: TGTGCCAGCACCCCTGGGGGCGCAACGACCTACGAGCAGTACTTC. As protein: CASTPGGATTYEQYF. The variable domain in full, completed from reference TRBV28 and TRBJ2-7, reads DVKVTQSSRYLVKRTGEKVFLECVQDMDHENMFWYRQDPGLGLRLIYFSYDVKMKEKGDIPEGYSVSREKKERFSLILESASTNQTSMYLCASTPGGATTYEQYFGPGTRLTVT.